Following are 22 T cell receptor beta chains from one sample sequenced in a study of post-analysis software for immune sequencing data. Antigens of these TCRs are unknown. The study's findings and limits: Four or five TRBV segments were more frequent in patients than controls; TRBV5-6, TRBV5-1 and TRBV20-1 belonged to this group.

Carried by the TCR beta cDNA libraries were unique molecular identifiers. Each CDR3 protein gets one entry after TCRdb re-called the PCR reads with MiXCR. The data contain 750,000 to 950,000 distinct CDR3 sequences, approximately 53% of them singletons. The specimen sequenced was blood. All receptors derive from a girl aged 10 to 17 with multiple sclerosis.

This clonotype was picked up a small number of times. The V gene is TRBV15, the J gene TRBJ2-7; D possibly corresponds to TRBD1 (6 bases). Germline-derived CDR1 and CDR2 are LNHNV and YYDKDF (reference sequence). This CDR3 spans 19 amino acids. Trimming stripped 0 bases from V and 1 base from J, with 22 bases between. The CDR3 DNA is TGTGCCACCAGCAGAGATTTCGGCCCAGGGGCCGTTTTATCCTACGAGCAGTACTTC. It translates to CATSRDFGPGAVLSYEQYF.

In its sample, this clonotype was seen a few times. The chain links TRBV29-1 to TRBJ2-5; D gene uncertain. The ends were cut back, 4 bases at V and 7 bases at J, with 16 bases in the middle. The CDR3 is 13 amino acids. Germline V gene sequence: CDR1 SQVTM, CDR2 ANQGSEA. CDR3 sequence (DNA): TGCAGCGTTGGTGGGCGGACCCCAGGGACCCAGTACTTC. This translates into CSVGGRTPGTQYF.

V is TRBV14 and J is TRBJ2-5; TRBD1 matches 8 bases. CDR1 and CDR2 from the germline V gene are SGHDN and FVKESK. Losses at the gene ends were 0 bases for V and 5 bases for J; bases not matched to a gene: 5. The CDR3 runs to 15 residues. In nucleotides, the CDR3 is TGTGCCAGCAGCCAAGATAGGACAGGGTGGGAGACCCAGTACTTC. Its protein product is CASSQDRTGWETQYF.

CDR3 nucleotide sequence: TGCAGTGCTAGACTTGAGGGGCCGTTGACAGGGTACTATGGCTACACCTTC. Amino acids: CSARLEGPLTGYYGYTF. The J gene is TRBJ1-2, the V gene TRBV20-1, with 7 bases matching TRBD1. The junction had 15 bases not matched to a gene; V was cut back by 2 bases and J by 3 bases. The CDR3 has 17 residues. Germline-derived CDR1 and CDR2 are DFQATT and SNEGSKA (reference sequence).

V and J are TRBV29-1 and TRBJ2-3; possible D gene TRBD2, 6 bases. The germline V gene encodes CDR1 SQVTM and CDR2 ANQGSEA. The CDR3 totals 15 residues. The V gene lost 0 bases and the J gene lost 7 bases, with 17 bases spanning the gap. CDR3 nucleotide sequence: TGCAGCGTTGAAGAACGGGCGGGGACCGTCTATACGCAGTATTTT. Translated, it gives CSVEERAGTVYTQYF.

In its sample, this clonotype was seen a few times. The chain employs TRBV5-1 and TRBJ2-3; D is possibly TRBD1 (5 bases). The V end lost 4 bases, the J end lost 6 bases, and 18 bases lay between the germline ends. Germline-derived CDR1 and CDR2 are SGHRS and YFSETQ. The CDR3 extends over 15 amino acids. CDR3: CASSPGLVKADTQYF. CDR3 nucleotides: TGCGCCAGCAGCCCAGGGCTAGTTAAAGCGGATACGCAGTATTTT.

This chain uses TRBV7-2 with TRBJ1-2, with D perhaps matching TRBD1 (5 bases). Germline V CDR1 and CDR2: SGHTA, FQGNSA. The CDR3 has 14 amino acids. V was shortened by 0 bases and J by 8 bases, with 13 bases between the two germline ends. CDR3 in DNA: TGTGCCAGCAGCTTAGCCAGAACAGGCAACGGCTACACCTTC. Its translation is CASSLARTGNGYTF.

CDR3 DNA: TGCGCCAGCAGCTTGGTTCGCCCTCAGGGGGCGCTTACTGAAGCTTTCTTT. This encodes CASSLVRPQGALTEAFF. V usage is TRBV5-1 and J usage is TRBJ1-1, with TRBD1 matching 8 bases. Germline-derived CDR1 and CDR2 are SGHRS and YFSETQ. The CDR3 totals 17 residues. Germline trimming cut 0 bases from V and 5 bases from J; bases unmatched to any gene: 12.

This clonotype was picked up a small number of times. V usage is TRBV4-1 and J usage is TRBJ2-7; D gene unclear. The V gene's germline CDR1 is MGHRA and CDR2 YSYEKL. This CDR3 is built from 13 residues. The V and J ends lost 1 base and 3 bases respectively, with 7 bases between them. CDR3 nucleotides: TGCGCCAGCAGCCAAGTGTTGAGCTACGAGCAGTACTTC. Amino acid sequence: CASSQVLSYEQYF.

Here the CDR3 reads CASSRGGVEAFF. The CDR3 DNA is TGTGCCAGCAGCCGAGGGGGGGTTGAAGCTTTCTTT. The chain uses TRBV7-2 and TRBJ1-1; tentatively, D is TRBD1 (6 bases). Germline V gene lookup returns CDR1 SGHTA and CDR2 FQGNSA. There are 12 residues in the CDR3. With 5 bases removed from V and 7 bases from J, the gap between germline ends came to 11 bases.

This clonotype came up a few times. The CDR3 loop reads CSAGLAGGPGDIQYF. The DNA for the CDR3 is TGCAGTGCTGGACTAGCGGGAGGGCCGGGGGACATTCAGTACTTC. The V and J genes are TRBV20-1 and TRBJ2-4; 15 nucleotides match TRBD2. J was trimmed by 8 bases and V by 5 bases; bases with no gene match: 7. CDR3 length: 15 residues. Looked up from germline, CDR1 is DFQATT and CDR2 is SNEGSKA (reference sequence).

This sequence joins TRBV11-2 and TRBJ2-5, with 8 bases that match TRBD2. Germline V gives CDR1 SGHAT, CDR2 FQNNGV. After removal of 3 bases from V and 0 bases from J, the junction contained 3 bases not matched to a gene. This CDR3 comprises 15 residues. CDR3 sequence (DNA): TGTGCCAGCAGCTTCGTAGCGGGGTACCAAGAGACCCAGTACTTC. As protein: CASSFVAGYQETQYF.

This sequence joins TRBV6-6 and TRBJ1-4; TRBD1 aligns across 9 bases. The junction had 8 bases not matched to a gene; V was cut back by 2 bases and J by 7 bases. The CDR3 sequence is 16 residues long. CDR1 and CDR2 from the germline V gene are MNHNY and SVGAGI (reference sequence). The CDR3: CASSYASSTGGEKLFF. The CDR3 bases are TGTGCCAGCAGTTACGCCTCATCGACAGGGGGTGAAAAACTGTTTTTT.

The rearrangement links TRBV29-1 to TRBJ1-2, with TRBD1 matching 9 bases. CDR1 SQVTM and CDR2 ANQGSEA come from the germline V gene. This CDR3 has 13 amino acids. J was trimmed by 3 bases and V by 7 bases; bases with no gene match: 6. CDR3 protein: CSGTGGADYGYTF. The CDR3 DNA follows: TGCAGCGGCACAGGGGGCGCAGACTATGGCTACACCTTC. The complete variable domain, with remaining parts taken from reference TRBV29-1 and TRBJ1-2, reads SAVISQKPSRDICQRGTSLTIQCQVDSQVTMMFWYRQQPGQSLTLIATANQGSEATYESGFVIDKFPISRPNLTFSTLTVSNMSPEDSSIYLCSGTGGADYGYTFGSGTRLTVV.

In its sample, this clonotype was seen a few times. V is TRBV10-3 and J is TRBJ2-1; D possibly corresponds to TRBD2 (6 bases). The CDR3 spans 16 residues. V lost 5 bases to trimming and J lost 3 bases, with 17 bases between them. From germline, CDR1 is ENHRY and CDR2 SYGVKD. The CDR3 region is CAISRSQAEGYNEQFF. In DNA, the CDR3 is TGTGCCATCAGTAGATCACAGGCGGAGGGCTACAATGAGCAGTTCTTC.

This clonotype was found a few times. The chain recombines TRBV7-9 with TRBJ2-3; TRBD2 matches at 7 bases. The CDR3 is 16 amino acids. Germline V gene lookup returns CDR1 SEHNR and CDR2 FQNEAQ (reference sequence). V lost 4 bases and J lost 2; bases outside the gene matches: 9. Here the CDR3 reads CASSSGTTKDTDTQYF. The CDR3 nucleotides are TGTGCCAGCAGCTCCGGGACTACCAAGGACACAGATACGCAGTATTTT. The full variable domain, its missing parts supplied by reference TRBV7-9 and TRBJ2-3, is DTGVSQNPRHKITKRGQNVTFRCDPISEHNRLYWYRQTLGQGPEFLTYFQNEAQLEKSRLLSDRFSAERPKGSFSTLEIQRTEQGDSAMYLCASSSGTTKDTDTQYFGPGTRLTVL.

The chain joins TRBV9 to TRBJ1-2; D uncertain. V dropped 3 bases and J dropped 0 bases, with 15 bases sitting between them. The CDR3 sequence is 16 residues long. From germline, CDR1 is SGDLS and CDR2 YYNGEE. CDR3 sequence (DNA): TGTGCCAGCAGCGCGGAGGACGGATCCTCTAACTATGGCTACACCTTC. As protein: CASSAEDGSSNYGYTF.

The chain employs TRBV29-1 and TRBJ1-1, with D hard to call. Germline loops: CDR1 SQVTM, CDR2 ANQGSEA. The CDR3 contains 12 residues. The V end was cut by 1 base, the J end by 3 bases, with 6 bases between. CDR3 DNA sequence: TGCAGCGTTGAAGTACCAGACACTGAAGCTTTCTTT. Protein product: CSVEVPDTEAFF.

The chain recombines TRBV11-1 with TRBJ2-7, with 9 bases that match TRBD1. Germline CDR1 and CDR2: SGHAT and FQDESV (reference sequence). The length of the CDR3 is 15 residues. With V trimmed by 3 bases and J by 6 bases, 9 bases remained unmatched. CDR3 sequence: CASSFVTGGISEQYF. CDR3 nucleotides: TGTGCCAGCAGCTTCGTGACAGGGGGGATCTCCGAGCAGTACTTC.

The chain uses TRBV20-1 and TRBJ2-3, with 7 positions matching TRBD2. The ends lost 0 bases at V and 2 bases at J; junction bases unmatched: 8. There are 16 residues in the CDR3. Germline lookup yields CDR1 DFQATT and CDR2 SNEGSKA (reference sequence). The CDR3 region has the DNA TGCAGTGCTAGAGATACGGCTAGCGGCCTCACAGATACGCAGTATTTT. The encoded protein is CSARDTASGLTDTQYF.

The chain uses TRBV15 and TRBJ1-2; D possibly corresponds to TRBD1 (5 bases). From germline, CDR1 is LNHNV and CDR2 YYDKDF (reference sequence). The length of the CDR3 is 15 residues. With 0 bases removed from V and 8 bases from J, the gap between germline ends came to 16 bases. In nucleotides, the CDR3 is TGTGCCACCAGCAGAGATCGAGGGGTCGGCGGCGGCTACACCTTC. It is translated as CATSRDRGVGGGYTF.

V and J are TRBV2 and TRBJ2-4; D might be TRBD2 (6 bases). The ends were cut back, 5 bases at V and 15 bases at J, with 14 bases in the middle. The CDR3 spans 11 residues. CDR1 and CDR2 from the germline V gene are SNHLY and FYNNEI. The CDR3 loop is CASSTRFGGYF. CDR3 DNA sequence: TGTGCCAGCAGTACCCGGTTCGGGGGGTACTTC.